This entry features one TCR beta chain sequence. Its antigen has not been determined. To prepare the library, the immunoSEQ multiplex PCR assay was applied. For the multiplex PCR, a mixture combining 60 forward primers for TCR Vbeta segments and 13 reverse primers for TCR Jbeta segments was used. The CDR3 region of rearranged TCR beta genes was amplified from genomic DNA by a multiplex PCR assay. On the Illumina HiSeq System, the amplified TCR beta libraries were sequenced as 87-base-pair reads. The original methods were these. Across the 600 to 700 repertoires, a later analysis counted about 81 million unique TCR beta chains, roughly 11 million of which were shared by at least two donors. Raw reads were error-corrected and collapsed into unique sequences with a nearest-neighbor algorithm that merged closely related sequences to remove PCR and sequencing errors. To assign V, D and J gene segments, CDR3 sequences were aligned to IMGT reference sequences. For a sequence to be retained, a match of at least six nucleotides to both a V gene segment and a J gene segment was required. A rearrangement was called productive if the CDR3 had no stop codons and remained in frame with V and J, and every other rearrangement was called non-productive. CDR3 was defined by IMGT convention, running from the second conserved V-encoded cysteine to the conserved J-encoded phenylalanine. Sequences without an unambiguous match to a single V gene segment were excluded from the earlier analysis of a few hundred of the donors. In an earlier analysis of several hundred of the donors, V segments were called functional above 56.7% productive rearrangements and were called segregating when the between-donor standard deviation exceeded 5%. A statistical classification framework was built for diagnosing cytomegalovirus status from the catalog of TCR beta chain sequences. V and J gene assignment, in a later analysis, came from comparing TCR nucleotide sequences with IMGT/GENE-DB human TR gene sequences. A later analysis assigned CDR3 sequences and most-parsimonious VDJ recombination scenarios with the TCRdist pipeline. In a later analysis, each TCR beta chain was defined by its CDR3 amino acid sequence together with its V-gene family, and reads lacking a unique V-gene family were excluded. A later analysis removed roughly 590 highly shared, low-generation-probability nucleotide sequences to deal with suspected cross-contamination and a sequencing artifact. In a later analysis, a clonal expansion index was calculated for each public chain from normalized within-repertoire ranks of inferred template counts. A later analysis computed generation probabilities with a VDJ recombination model fitted to out-of-frame rearrangements, and checked the results against IGoR. Hypergeometric tests were used in a later analysis to score TCR-TCR, TCR-HLA and TCR-CMV co-occurrence, with a repertoire-size bias correction applied to the TCR pairs. False discovery rates were estimated in a later analysis by permuting HLA or CMV assignments 20 times. In a later analysis, co-occurring TCRs were grouped using DBSCAN, and TCRdist sequence similarity was added for clustering within HLA-allele-positive subsets. Repertoires with fewer than 30,000 or more than 120,000 public chains, plus five repertoires with anomalous nucleotide sharing, were excluded from co-occurrence clustering. This is the immuneACCESS table as TCRdb keeps it, with only in-frame sequences that have V and J called. A part of the clones is gone; compared with another copy, unresolved V genes explain less than half, and the rest is unexplained. V and J calls and clone size follow that table, whereas D and trimming were derived from the DNA. The sample's table covers fewer than 50,000 clones. Around 7.4% of the sample comes from the top ten.

The cohort comprised under 700 healthy bone marrow donors. At the time of sampling, every cohort member was nominally healthy, though immune exposures that went unrecorded were likely present. The donor tested CMV seronegative and was one of the 352 seronegative cohort members. A peripheral blood sample was collected from each donor, and TCR beta sequencing was performed on peripheral blood mononuclear cells. Genomic DNA extraction from the blood cell samples was performed with the Qiagen DNeasy Blood Extraction Kit. The sample comes from a study of cytomegalovirus exposure and HLA in healthy donors (dated by TCRdb to about 2017). General notes on the study: An earlier analysis of fewer than 750 of the donors reported 250 to 350 Gb of sequence data and 117 million unique TCR beta sequences obtained from approximately 180 million T cells. Roughly 300 gigabases of sequencing data and around 87 million unique TCR sequences were included in an early release covering about 600 HLA-typed donors. Among the 398 genotyped donors, around 81% belonged to the genetic ancestry cluster associated with self-reported Caucasian donors. The study was designed to test whether signatures of past pathogen exposure could be identified by cataloging public T cell receptors. The study profiled the T cell repertoires of around 700 subjects by immunosequencing and related them to cytomegalovirus serostatus. A separate validation cohort of 100 to 150 different subjects was used in addition to the approximately 700-subject first cohort. The study combined high-throughput TCR immunosequencing, statistical association of individual TCRs with disease status, and machine learning to predict cytomegalovirus infection status. A later analysis re-examined previously published TCR beta repertoires from hundreds of donors and added high-resolution HLA genotyping to investigate patterns of TCR occurrence. The later analysis used no new phenotypic data to find candidate immune exposures, relying instead on TCR beta sequences and their occurrence across donors. In an earlier analysis of roughly 600 of the donors, high-throughput TCR beta sequencing was used to judge whether each TCR beta V gene segment behaved as functional or pseudogenic. Donor age, sex, ethnicity and CMV serostatus were collected together with the repertoire data. A later genetic analysis took genome-wide SNP genotypes for about 65% of the 666 donors and used that subset as a discovery cohort. Every discovery cohort repertoire had been produced on one sequencing platform. Both class I and class II loci were covered by HLA typing, at four-digit resolution. Typing coverage varied by locus: roughly 620-640 donors for A, B, C, DRB1 and DQB1; 522 for DQA1; some 610 for DPA1; approximately 490 for DPB1. Several DR-DQ haplotypes were handled as single units for association and clustering, since linkage in the cohort was strong. Among over 350 genotyped donors of the cohort, an average of around 240,000 unique TCR beta nucleotide sequences were sequenced per donor, roughly 20% of them non-productive. The full study reports these points: According to a later genetic analysis, donors in an Asian-associated ancestry cluster had fewer N-insertions in productive TCRs than the roughly 670-donor mean. According to a later analysis, parvovirus B19, influenza, CMV and Epstein-Barr virus appeared linked to several top co-occurrence clusters. Correlated functional status among segregating V segments might reflect linkage disequilibrium, but an unknown experimental factor could not be ruled out. The earlier analysis of 587 of the donors excluded roughly 17 rarely observed V segments, including chromosome 9 orphons, because counts were too low. A later analysis found that HLA-associated TCR beta chains were more clonally expanded and had lower generation probabilities than equally common non-associated chains. A further reported finding was that TCR beta sequences accurately predicted the HLA-A and HLA-B alleles for most subjects in the first cohort. While some public TCRs were present in many individuals, most TCR sequences turned up only very rarely across donors. The classifier was reported to diagnose cytomegalovirus status with high specificity and sensitivity in both the original cohort and the validation cohort. A cluster of highly shared sequence variants was judged likely to represent a technical artifact of the sequencing pipeline. In vitro tests confirmed that a few of the cytomegalovirus-associated TCR beta chains recognize cytomegalovirus antigens. An earlier analysis of approximately 540 of the donors showed that most TCR beta V segments appeared in productive rearrangements either about 90% or about 30% of the time, which broadly matched IMGT annotations. In a later analysis, over 15,000 TCR beta sequences were associated with specific HLA alleles at a false discovery rate of 0.05. In a later analysis, TCR association rates were found to vary across HLA loci, with the most associated TCRs seen for DRB1 alleles and the fewest for HLA-C alleles. A total of some 180 TCR beta chains were listed by the study as associated with cytomegalovirus. Strong co-occurrence of HLA alleles, especially DR and DQ, made assigning TCR associations to individual alleles difficult. Because some donors lacked HLA typing at each locus, the association tests relied only on the typed subset. Roughly uniform sequencing depth across donors was assumed in presence/absence analyses, although this assumption may not hold. It was suggested by the authors that the approach could potentially be generalized to other disease states and immunological phenotypes. Some IMGT-functional V segments, including TRBV6-2 and TRBV6-3, could not be told apart with the 87-base-pair reads, so those segments were excluded. CMV serostatus was the only immune exposure information available for the cohort. An association between a missense DCLRE1C variant and V-gene and J-gene trimming of TCR beta chains was found in a later genetic analysis and replicated in an independent cohort. The cohort was sequenced for TCR beta chains only, and without alpha or paired-chain data the features that could be detected were limited. A later analysis found that most CMV-associated TCR beta chains appeared HLA-restricted, with HLA associations seemingly driven largely by CMV exposure.

Clipping removes 2 bases from V and 4 bases from J, with 6 as the unmatched junction base count. Its CDR3 holds 16 amino acids, cysteine through phenylalanine. Only the CDR3 portion is preserved as DNA: 48 bases, with reading frame beginning at the first base. Via the germline V gene (reference sequence), CDR1 is SGHNT and CDR2 YYREEE. The sequencing sample was made of PBMCs. This receptor was obtained from a male donor in good health and CMV-seronegative. The receptor chain draws on TRBV5-4 and TRBJ2-3; 11 bases in the junction line up with TRBD2. Read as DNA, the sequence is TGTGCCAGCAGCTTCACTAGCGGGAGTCTCTCAGATACGCAGTATTTT. Its protein is CASSFTSGSLSDTQYF.